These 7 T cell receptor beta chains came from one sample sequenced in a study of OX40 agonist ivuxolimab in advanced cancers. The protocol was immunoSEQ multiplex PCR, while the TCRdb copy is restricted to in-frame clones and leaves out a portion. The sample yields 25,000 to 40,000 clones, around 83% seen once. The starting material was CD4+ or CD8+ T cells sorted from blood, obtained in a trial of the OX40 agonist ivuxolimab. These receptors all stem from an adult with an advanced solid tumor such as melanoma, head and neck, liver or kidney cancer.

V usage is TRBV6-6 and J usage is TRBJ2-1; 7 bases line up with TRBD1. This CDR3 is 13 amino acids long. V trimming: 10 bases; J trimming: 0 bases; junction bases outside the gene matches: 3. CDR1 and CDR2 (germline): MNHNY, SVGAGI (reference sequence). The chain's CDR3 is CATRDSSYNEQFF. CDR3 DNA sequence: TGTGCCACCCGGGACAGCTCCTACAATGAGCAGTTCTTC.

The CDR3 loop reads CASSLAGTEGETQYF. The CDR3, as DNA: TGTGCCAGCAGCCTAGCCGGGACAGAGGGGGAGACCCAGTACTTC. This sequence joins TRBV11-2 and TRBJ2-5, with 7 bases aligning to TRBD1. This CDR3 contains 15 residues. Germline V gene sequence: CDR1 SGHAT, CDR2 FQNNGV. V lost 5 bases and J lost 5; bases outside the gene matches: 11.

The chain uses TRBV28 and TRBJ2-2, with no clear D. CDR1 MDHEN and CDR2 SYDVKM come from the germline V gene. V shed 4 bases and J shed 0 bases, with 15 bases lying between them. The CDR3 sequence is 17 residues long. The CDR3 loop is CASSSNRLGANTGELFF. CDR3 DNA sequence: TGTGCCAGCAGTTCCAACCGACTTGGGGCGAACACCGGGGAGCTGTTTTTT.

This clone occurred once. DNA of the CDR3: TGTGCCAGCAGTAACGGTGGGTATGGCAATGAGCAGTTCTTC. The encoded protein is CASSNGGYGNEQFF. The chain combines TRBV7-6 with TRBJ2-1; D not resolved. There are 14 residues in the CDR3. The V and J ends lost 6 bases and 6 bases respectively, with 15 bases between them. Germline-derived CDR1 and CDR2 are SGHVS and FNYEAQ.

CDR3 residues: CASSLLPGLAGLQETQYF. CDR3 coding DNA: TGTGCCAGCAGTTTATTGCCGGGACTAGCGGGATTACAAGAGACCCAGTACTTC. The J gene is TRBJ2-5, the V gene TRBV28; 13 bases are shared with TRBD2. The V gene end was trimmed by 1 base and the J gene end by 2 bases; junction bases not matched to a gene: 7. The CDR3 is 18 residues long. Germline V lookup: CDR1 MDHEN, CDR2 SYDVKM. Filled out from reference TRBV28 and TRBJ2-5, the complete variable domain reads DVKVTQSSRYLVKRTGEKVFLECVQDMDHENMFWYRQDPGLGLRLIYFSYDVKMKEKGDIPEGYSVSREKKERFSLILESASTNQTSMYLCASSLLPGLAGLQETQYFGPGTRLLVL.

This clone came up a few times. DNA of the CDR3: TGTGCTAGTGGTTTGGGGACGGGGGAGCTGTTTTTT. Translated: CASGLGTGELFF. The chain has TRBV12-5 and TRBJ2-2; D unclear. CDR1 and CDR2 from the germline V gene are LGHNT and FRNRAP. Trimming stripped 1 base from V and 8 bases from J, with 5 bases between. The CDR3 has 12 residues.

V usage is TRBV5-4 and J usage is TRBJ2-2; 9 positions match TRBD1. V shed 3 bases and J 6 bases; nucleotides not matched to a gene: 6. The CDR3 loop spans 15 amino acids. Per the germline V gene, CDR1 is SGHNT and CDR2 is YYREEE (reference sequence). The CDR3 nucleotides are TGTGCCAGCAGCTGGGGCGGGACAGGGTCCGGGGAGCTGTTTTTT. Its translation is CASSWGGTGSGELFF.